These 9 T cell receptor beta chains were all obtained from the same sample, sequenced in a study of blood T cell repertoires in COVID-19. Profiling relied on immunoSEQ multiplex PCR, and the TCRdb table lists in-frame clones only, not all of them. This table holds about 370,000 clones, 80% to 90% found once. The specimen was PBMCs or T cells enriched from blood (not recorded which). All receptors come from a man in his late teens or twenties who had recovered from COVID-19.

This chain uses TRBV3-1 (or the pseudogene TRBV3-2) with TRBJ1-2; a weak D match, TRBD1 (5 bases). The CDR3 has 12 residues. V shed 2 bases and J shed 7 bases, with 8 bases lying between them. Germline V gene data show CDR1 as LGHDT and CDR2 as YNNKEL (reference sequence). CDR3 in DNA: TGTGCCAGCAGCCAACAGGGAGGTGGCTACACCTTC. The encoded protein is CASSQQGGGYTF.

The chain carries TRBV6-5 and TRBJ2-5, with 8 bases aligning to TRBD2. The J segment lost 4 bases and the V segment lost 5 bases, leaving 3 bases of the junction unmatched. Germline-derived CDR1 and CDR2 are MNHEY and SVGAGI. The CDR3 is made up of 13 amino acids. DNA for the CDR3: TGTGCCAGCAGTATAGCGGGGCGAGAGACCCAGTACTTC. It is translated as CASSIAGRETQYF.

This clone occurred once. The CDR3 DNA sequence: TGTGCCAGCAGCCAAACTGGCAGGGTGGGGACCGGGGAGCTGTTTTTT. Residues: CASSQTGRVGTGELFF. The chain couples TRBV7-2 to TRBJ2-2; D is possibly TRBD1 (5 bases). The CDR3 spans 16 residues. Germline V gene sequence: CDR1 SGHTA, CDR2 FQGNSA. The V gene lost 5 bases and the J gene lost 5 bases, with 18 bases spanning the gap.

This chain links TRBV7-9 with TRBJ1-1; the D gene is possibly TRBD1 (6 bases). Germline CDR1 reads SEHNR; CDR2 reads FQNEAQ (reference sequence). This CDR3 region has 14 residues. Trimming left V 3 bases short and J 4 bases short, with 12 bases between. CDR3 in DNA: TGTGCCAGCAGCTTTGCTAGAGGGGGCACTGAAGCTTTCTTT. This sequence encodes CASSFARGGTEAFF.

This chain uses TRBV28 with TRBJ2-1; 12 bases align to TRBD2. Germline assignment: CDR1 MDHEN and CDR2 SYDVKM. This CDR3 has 16 amino acids. The J segment lost 6 bases and the V segment lost 5 bases, leaving 8 bases of the junction unmatched. CDR3 bases: TGTGCCAGCAGTAATCTAGCGGGAGGGCCGGGCAATGAGCAGTTCTTC. It encodes CASSNLAGGPGNEQFF.

The V gene is TRBV7-6, the J gene TRBJ1-1; no clear D. V was clipped by 2 bases and J by 0 bases, with 13 bases between them. Germline V CDR1 and CDR2: SGHVS, FNYEAQ. There are 16 residues in the CDR3. The CDR3 DNA is TGTGCCAGCAGCTTAATCCAGGCAGGCATGAACACTGAAGCTTTCTTT. This translates into CASSLIQAGMNTEAFF.

The chain employs TRBV6-5 and TRBJ1-4, with 7 bases that match TRBD1. Germline V gene lookup returns CDR1 MNHEY and CDR2 SVGAGI. The CDR3 length is 13 residues. V trimming: 2 bases; J trimming: 8 bases; junction bases outside the gene matches: 2. The CDR3 DNA reads TGTGCCAGCAGTTACAGGGGGCAAGAAAAACTGTTTTTT. This translates into CASSYRGQEKLFF.

The chain couples TRBV6-5 to TRBJ2-7; 9 bases are shared with TRBD1. The CDR3 is 14 amino acids. Looked up from germline, CDR1 is MNHEY and CDR2 is SVGAGI. Trimming took 5 bases from V and 2 from J; bases not matched to a gene: 4. The CDR3 nucleotides are TGTGCCAGCAGTAGGACAGGGGTGGCCTACGAGCAGTACTTC. Protein product: CASSRTGVAYEQYF.

CDR3 residues: CASRTGQNTEAFF. The CDR3 DNA sequence: TGTGCCAGTAGGACGGGACAGAACACTGAAGCTTTCTTT. The rearrangement uses TRBV19 and TRBJ1-1; possibly TRBD1 for D (6 bases). The CDR3 extends over 13 amino acids. Per the germline V gene, CDR1 is LNHDA and CDR2 is SQIVND (reference sequence). The germline V and J ends were trimmed by 6 bases and 1 base, with 9 bases remaining between them.